The TCR beta chain described here comes from a study of human T cells and chemical hapten exposure. Study-level information: The upper back received 0.01% DPC by patch testing, with results read at 6 days. TCR yields per sample varied mostly from small pooled library volume differences.

Ten or more counts support this clonotype. Trimming stripped 1 base from V and 3 bases from J, with 14 bases between. This CDR3 spans 16 amino acids. Germline assignment: CDR1 SGHVS and CDR2 FNYEAQ. Time point of the sample: patch test 2, 6 weeks after DPC sensitization. The treatment here: therapeutic diphenylcyclopropenone sensitization with weekly scalp DPC. The study used a library that attached unique molecular identifiers to individual cDNA molecules. TCRdb reprocessed the RACE reads with MiXCR, giving one entry per CDR3 protein. Of about 54,000 distinct CDR3 sequences in the sample, about a tenth were seen once.

This sequence originates from a woman aged 45-60 years with alopecia areata. Some clones in this sample may be carry-over from other donors' samples. The genes are TRBV7-6 and TRBJ2-3; unclear D gene. This specimen consisted of whole blood, obtained in connection with sensitization to the hapten diphenylcyclopropenone (DPC). CDR3 nucleotide sequence: TGTGCCAGCAGCTTAGGGGCGAATCCGATGACAGATACGCAGTATTTT. Its translation: CASSLGANPMTDTQYF. The complete variable domain, with remaining parts taken from reference TRBV7-6 and TRBJ2-3, reads GAGVSQSPRYKVTKRGQDVALRCDPISGHVSLYWYRQALGQGPEFLTYFNYEAQQDKSGLPNDRFSAERPEGSISTLTIQRTEQRDSAMYRCASSLGANPMTDTQYFGPGTRLTVL.